Listed here are 17 T cell receptor beta chains from one sample, sequenced in a study of naive and memory T cell subsets (dated by TCRdb to 2016 to 2017). The method behind the library was UMI-ligation and nested PCR. Sequencing was performed on an Illumina MiSeq. The beta constant-region primer was an equimolar mix of two oligonucleotides covering both TRBC1 and TRBC2. Using fastp trimming at Q25 and MiXCR clonotype assembly, TCRdb reanalyzed the public sequencing data and kept in-frame beta chains. Records with the same CDR3 protein are collapsed into one entry carrying the most frequent genes and DNA. The sample table shows about 90,000 distinct CDR3 sequences, and 6% to 7.5% are seen once. The top ten clonotypes cover 1.6% of the sample. The sample consisted of central memory CD4+ T cells from blood. The cell subset or site label on this specimen signifies: central memory, CD45RA- CD27+. These receptors all come from a human donor in good health.

The genes are TRBV4-2 and TRBJ2-5; TRBD2 matches at 15 bases. From germline, CDR1 is LGHNA and CDR2 YNFKEQ. There are 18 residues in the CDR3. J was trimmed by 3 bases and V by 1 base; bases with no gene match: 6. The CDR3 DNA sequence: TGTGCCAGCAGCCAAGCCGCGGGACTAGCGGGGGGTGAAGAGACCCAGTACTTC. It translates to CASSQAAGLAGGEETQYF.

The V gene is TRBV18, the J gene TRBJ2-5; D is unresolved. Trimming left V 3 bases short and J 1 base short, with 6 bases between. The CDR3 has 13 amino acids. From germline, CDR1 is KGHSH and CDR2 LQKENI. DNA of the CDR3: TGTGCCAGCTCACCGGCGGTCCAAGAGACCCAGTACTTC. It is translated as CASSPAVQETQYF.

The table lists this clonotype with a few counts. The V call is TRBV20-1, the J call TRBJ2-1; D remains unclear. The CDR3 sequence is 11 residues long. Germline V gene data show CDR1 as DFQATT and CDR2 as SNEGSKA (reference sequence). V was shortened by 5 bases and J by 4 bases, with 6 bases between the two germline ends. The CDR3 is CSAQEYNEQFF. The DNA for the CDR3 is TGCAGTGCTCAGGAGTACAATGAGCAGTTCTTC.

This clonotype was recorded at least ten times. The rearrangement uses TRBV20-1 and TRBJ2-4; D is unresolved. The CDR3 sequence is 14 residues long. V lost 2 bases and J 0 bases, leaving 8 bases between the germline ends. CDR1 and CDR2 (germline): DFQATT, SNEGSKA (reference sequence). The CDR3 protein is CSARLDGAKNIQYF. The CDR3 DNA sequence: TGCAGTGCTAGATTAGACGGAGCCAAAAACATTCAGTACTTC.

This chain connects TRBV6-2 or TRBV6-3 to TRBJ2-2; D is perhaps TRBD2 (6 bases). V dropped 11 bases and J dropped 6 bases, with 19 bases sitting between them. CDR1 is MNHEY and CDR2 is SVGEGT in the germline V gene. CDR3 length equals 14 residues. CDR3 sequence reads: CAANGGDFAGELFF. The DNA for the CDR3 is TGTGCCGCCAATGGCGGGGATTTTGCCGGGGAGCTGTTTTTT.

In its sample, this clonotype was seen a few times. This chain links TRBV6-2 or TRBV6-3 with TRBJ1-4; possible D gene TRBD1, 5 bases. The V end lost 5 bases, the J end lost 5 bases, and 30 bases lay between the germline ends. Germline V gives CDR1 MNHEY, CDR2 SVGEGT. The length of the CDR3 is 20 residues. The CDR3 DNA reads TGTGCCAGCAGTCCCCGCTTCGAGGCTTGGTTACGGGGCCCAAATGAAAAACTGTTTTTT. Translating it yields CASSPRFEAWLRGPNEKLFF.

In this sample, this clonotype turned up once. The chain links TRBV3-1 to TRBJ2-7, with 8 positions matching TRBD2. V dropped 1 base and J dropped 7; count of bases not matched to a gene: 12. Germline-derived CDR1 and CDR2 are LGHDT and YNNKEL (reference sequence). This CDR3 spans 16 amino acids. CDR3 in amino acids: CASSQGLRGRSSEQYF. Written as DNA, the CDR3 is TGTGCCAGCAGCCAAGGTCTTCGCGGGAGGTCGTCAGAGCAGTACTTC.

This clonotype was seen a few times. The chain links TRBV29-1 to TRBJ2-3, with 8 bases matching TRBD2. CDR3 size: 13 residues. The trim removed 1 base at V and 4 bases at J, leaving 1 base unmatched. CDR1 is SQVTM, CDR2 ANQGSEA, per germline. In nucleotides, the CDR3 is TGCAGCGTTGAAGGGACTAGCTCAGATACGCAGTATTTT. This sequence encodes CSVEGTSSDTQYF.

The table lists this clonotype with many counts. V is TRBV20-1 and J is TRBJ2-7; TRBD1 is a possible D gene (7 bases). CDR1 and CDR2 (germline): DFQATT, SNEGSKA (reference sequence). Trimming left V 1 base short and J 3 bases short, with 13 bases between. The CDR3 contains 14 residues. The CDR3 DNA reads as TGCAGTGCTAGAGTGCAGGGGGGCGGCTACGAGCAGTACTTC. This gives the protein CSARVQGGGYEQYF.

This clonotype was detected ten times or more. The chain joins TRBV14 to TRBJ2-7, with D perhaps TRBD2 (5 bases). From germline, CDR1 is SGHDN and CDR2 FVKESK. V was clipped by 0 bases and J by 2 bases, with 17 bases between them. CDR3 length equals 17 residues. CDR3 nucleotides: TGTGCCAGCAGCCAAGACTCTTGGCTAGCCACACCCTACGAGCAGTACTTC. This encodes CASSQDSWLATPYEQYF.

The chain joins TRBV11-1 to TRBJ2-1; 15 positions agree with TRBD2. Germline CDR1 SGHAT, CDR2 FQDESV (reference sequence). This CDR3 spans 17 amino acids. Unmatched junction bases numbered 8, after V lost 4 bases and J lost 7 bases. The CDR3 DNA reads TGTGCCAGCAGCTCCGGACTAGCGGGAGGGCGGAGGAATGAGCAGTTCTTC. It translates to CASSSGLAGGRRNEQFF.

This clonotype has ten or more counts. Written as DNA, the CDR3 is TGCAGTGCTAGAGACCCGACAGGGACCTCCTACGAGCAGTACTTC. Its translation is CSARDPTGTSYEQYF. This rearrangement joins TRBV20-1 to TRBJ2-7; 7 nucleotides align to TRBD1. The CDR3 runs to 15 residues. Trimming removed 0 bases from V and 0 bases from J; junction bases left unmatched: 5. Germline CDR1 reads DFQATT; CDR2 reads SNEGSKA (reference sequence).

This clonotype was observed many times. The gene calls are TRBV19 and TRBJ2-5, with D possibly TRBD1 on 6 matching bases. V gave up 7 bases and J gave up 3 bases, with 15 bases separating them. This CDR3 contains 14 residues. Germline-derived CDR1 and CDR2 are LNHDA and SQIVND (reference sequence). CDR3 coding DNA: TGTGCCAGTACTCCGACAGGTACTAAAGAGACCCAGTACTTC. Translated, it gives CASTPTGTKETQYF.

This clonotype was found many times. The rearrangement links TRBV6-4 to TRBJ2-1; 7 bases align to TRBD1. With V trimmed by 5 bases and J by 6 bases, 19 bases remained unmatched. CDR1 MRHNA and CDR2 SNTAGT come from the germline V gene. This CDR3 contains 18 residues. The CDR3 protein is CASSWGIGGYMNCNEQFF. DNA of the CDR3: TGTGCCAGCAGTTGGGGTATAGGGGGCTACATGAACTGCAATGAGCAGTTCTTC.

This clonotype was counted at least ten times. The J gene is TRBJ2-3, the V gene TRBV20-1; TRBD2 matches at 8 bases. The CDR3 loop spans 15 amino acids. The germline V gene has CDR1 DFQATT and CDR2 SNEGSKA (reference sequence). CDR3 protein: CSAWGRSGDTDTQYF. The CDR3 bases are TGCAGCGCGTGGGGTCGTAGCGGGGACACAGATACGCAGTATTTT.

This clonotype was seen ten or more times. This chain uses TRBV19 with TRBJ1-5, with TRBD1 matching over 8 bases. Germline-derived CDR1 and CDR2 are LNHDA and SQIVND (reference sequence). V was pared by 4 bases and J by 5 bases, with 7 bases of the junction left unmatched. CDR3 size: 15 residues. The CDR3: CASSRKQGDDQPQHF. CDR3 sequence (DNA): TGTGCCAGTAGTAGAAAACAGGGGGACGATCAGCCCCAGCATTTT.

The rearrangement links TRBV7-2 to TRBJ2-1; D not certain. V was cut by 3 bases and J by 4 bases, with 10 bases left in between. The CDR3 is 14 amino acids. CDR1 is SGHTA, CDR2 FQGNSA, per germline. The CDR3 sequence is CASSFGPIYNEQFF. CDR3 bases: TGTGCCAGCAGCTTCGGACCGATTTACAATGAGCAGTTCTTC.